This T cell receptor beta chain stems from a study of cytomegalovirus exposure and HLA in healthy donors (dated 2017 in TCRdb). Some background on the complete study: An earlier analysis of fewer than 750 of the donors reported 276 Gb of sequence data and roughly 120 million unique TCR beta sequences obtained from 180 million or so T cells. Donor age, sex, ethnicity and CMV serostatus were compiled alongside the repertoire data. Genome-wide SNP genotypes for about 65% of the roughly 670 donors were used in a later genetic analysis, which treated that subset as a discovery cohort. To predict cytomegalovirus infection status, the study combined high-throughput TCR immunosequencing, statistical association of individual TCRs with disease status, and machine learning. In the later analysis, no new phenotypic data were used to find candidate immune exposures; instead, reliance was placed on TCR beta sequences and their occurrence across donors. Across some 400 genotyped donors of the cohort, an average of about 240,000 unique TCR beta nucleotide sequences per donor were sequenced, and approximately 17% of those sequences were non-productive. The study was designed to test whether signatures of past pathogen exposure could be identified by cataloging public T cell receptors. HLA typing included class I and class II loci at four-digit resolution. Every discovery cohort repertoire had been produced on one sequencing platform. The number of donors typed differed by locus, with roughly 620-630 for A, B, C, DRB1 and DQB1, 522 for DQA1, 600 to 610 for DPA1, and 400 to 490 for DPB1. About 330 gigabases of sequencing data and around 88 million unique TCR sequences made up an early release that covered several hundred HLA-typed donors. The study used immunosequencing to profile the T cell repertoires of 600 to 850 subjects and linked those repertoires to cytomegalovirus serostatus. To decide whether each TCR beta V gene segment behaved as functional or pseudogenic, an earlier analysis of fewer than 750 of the donors relied on high-throughput TCR beta sequencing. Of the 350 to 450 genotyped donors, more than 75% were placed in the genetic ancestry cluster associated with self-reported Caucasian donors. About five DR-DQ haplotypes were treated as single units for association and clustering because of strong linkage in the cohort. Besides the first cohort of roughly 660 subjects, a separate validation cohort made up of some 110 different subjects was used. In a later analysis, previously published TCR beta repertoires from several hundred donors were re-analyzed and high-resolution HLA genotyping was added so that TCR occurrence patterns could be studied.

Summary of the overall study and its limitations: In a later analysis, HLA-associated TCR beta chains showed more clonal expansion and lower generation probabilities than non-associated chains that were equally common. In a later analysis, TCR association rates were found to vary across HLA loci, with the most associated TCRs seen for DRB1 alleles and the fewest for HLA-C alleles. In the study, roughly 160 TCR beta chains were listed as associated with cytomegalovirus. In vitro tests confirmed that a few of the cytomegalovirus-associated TCR beta chains recognize cytomegalovirus antigens. A further reported finding was that TCR beta sequences accurately predicted the HLA-A and HLA-B alleles for most subjects in the first cohort. In a later analysis, several top co-occurrence clusters were reported to appear linked to parvovirus B19, influenza, CMV and Epstein-Barr virus. The authors suggested that the approach could potentially be extended to other disease states and immunological phenotypes. A later analysis associated 16,951 TCR beta sequences with specific HLA alleles at a false discovery rate of 0.05. The sequencing pipeline was judged likely to have produced a cluster of highly shared sequence variants as a technical artifact. Most TCR sequences were observed very rarely across donors, whereas some public TCRs were present in many individuals. The presence/absence analyses assumed that sequencing depth was roughly uniform across donors, and that assumption may not be true. When HLA alleles, especially DR and DQ, strongly co-occurred, TCR associations were difficult to assign to individual alleles. Compared with the 666-donor mean, donors in an Asian-associated ancestry cluster had fewer N-insertions in productive TCRs, according to a later genetic analysis. Linkage disequilibrium might explain the correlated functional status among segregating V segments, but an unknown experimental factor could not be excluded. According to a later analysis, most CMV-associated TCR beta chains appeared to be HLA-restricted, and the HLA associations seemed to be driven largely by CMV exposure. HLA typing was unavailable for some donors at each locus, so association tests used only the typed subset. An earlier analysis of 450 to 750 of the donors showed that most TCR beta V segments appeared in productive rearrangements either about 87% or about 30% of the time, which broadly matched IMGT annotations. The classifier was reported to diagnose cytomegalovirus status with high specificity and sensitivity in both the original and validation cohorts. An association between a missense DCLRE1C variant and V-gene and J-gene trimming of TCR beta chains was found in a later genetic analysis and replicated in an independent cohort. Approximately 16 rarely observed V segments, including chromosome 9 orphons, were excluded from the earlier analysis of about 500 of the donors because counts were too low. Immune exposure information for the cohort was limited to CMV serostatus. Only TCR beta chains were sequenced in this cohort, and the absence of alpha or paired-chain data limited detectable features.

Library preparation was by the immunoSEQ multiplex PCR assay. For the multiplex PCR, a mixture combining 60 forward primers for TCR Vbeta segments and 13 reverse primers for TCR Jbeta segments was used. Amplification of the CDR3 region of rearranged TCR beta genes was performed with a multiplex PCR assay on genomic DNA. The Illumina HiSeq System was used to sequence the amplified TCR beta libraries as 87-base-pair reads. Processing in the source paper ran as follows. A later analysis counted about 80 million unique TCR beta chains across the 550 to 700 repertoires, and around 9.9 million of these chains were shared by at least two donors. To remove PCR and sequencing errors, raw reads were error-corrected and collapsed into unique sequences using a nearest-neighbor algorithm that merged closely related sequences. CDR3 sequences were aligned to IMGT reference sequences to assign V, D and J gene segments. For a sequence to be retained, a match of at least six nucleotides was required to both a V gene segment and a J gene segment. Rearrangements were called productive when the CDR3 lacked stop codons and stayed in frame with V and J; all others were non-productive. Following IMGT convention, CDR3 was defined as the stretch from the second conserved V-encoded cysteine to the conserved J-encoded phenylalanine. In an earlier analysis of around 600 of the donors, sequences lacking an unambiguous match to a single V gene segment were excluded. In an earlier analysis of 587 of the donors, V segments were called functional above 56.7% productive rearrangements and were called segregating when the between-donor standard deviation exceeded 5%. A statistical classification framework was developed to diagnose cytomegalovirus status using the catalog of TCR beta chain sequences. A later analysis assigned V and J genes by comparing TCR nucleotide sequences with IMGT/GENE-DB human TR gene sequences. Using the TCRdist pipeline, a later analysis assigned CDR3 sequences along with most-parsimonious VDJ recombination scenarios. A later analysis defined each TCR beta chain by its CDR3 amino acid sequence plus V-gene family, and excluded reads lacking a unique V-gene family. To address suspected cross-contamination and a sequencing artifact, a later analysis removed approximately 600 highly shared, low-generation-probability nucleotide sequences. For each public chain, a later analysis derived a clonal expansion index from normalized ranks of inferred template counts within each repertoire. In a later analysis, generation probabilities were computed with a VDJ recombination model fitted to out-of-frame rearrangements, and the resulting probabilities were checked against IGoR. A later analysis scored TCR-TCR, TCR-HLA and TCR-CMV co-occurrence with hypergeometric tests, applying a repertoire-size bias correction to TCR pairs. In a later analysis, false discovery rates were estimated by permuting HLA or CMV assignments 20 times. In a later analysis, co-occurring TCRs were grouped using DBSCAN, and TCRdist sequence similarity was added for clustering within HLA-allele-positive subsets. Co-occurrence clustering excluded repertoires with fewer than 30,000 or more than 120,000 public chains, plus five with anomalous nucleotide sharing. TCRdb took this table from immuneACCESS and kept in-frame rearrangements with V and J called. Such tables lack part of the clones; where checked against another copy, unresolved V genes explain under half of the gap, and the rest is unexplained. V and J calls and clone size are as listed in that table; D and trimming were resolved from the DNA. The sample yields 100,000 to 150,000 clones; more than 70% were counted once. Roughly 4% of the sample lies in the top ten.

In total, 666 healthy bone marrow donors made up the cohort. All cohort members were sampled while nominally healthy, although unrecorded immune exposures were likely present. The donor was CMV seropositive and was included in the group of about 290 seropositive cohort members. A peripheral blood sample was provided by each donor, and peripheral blood mononuclear cells were used for TCR beta sequencing. Genomic DNA extraction from the blood cell samples was performed with the Qiagen DNeasy Blood Extraction Kit. On this clone: Its binding antigen is unknown. Per-base quality was not reported, and no clone a single base away is much larger than it.

Sample: PBMCs. The TCR sequence derives from a middle-aged man in good health and CMV-seropositive.

The nucleotide sequence reads TGTGCCAGCAGCTTAGAGGGACAAATTAGCAATCAGCCCCAGCATTTT. It translates as CASSLEGQISNQPQHF. The receptor chain draws on TRBV7-8 and TRBJ1-5, with a tentative D gene TRBD1 over 6 matching bases. The germline V gene gives CDR1 as SGHVS and CDR2 as FQNEAQ. The CDR3 runs 16 residues from the cysteine to the phenylalanine. The retained sequence is limited to the CDR3, 48 bases, with the frame set at the first base. The V and J ends are trimmed by 1 base and 0 bases, leaving 10 bases between them.